The next 28 T cell receptor beta chains were all read from a single sample in a study of neurological immune-mediated disorders (dated by TCRdb to the late 2010s). Libraries were built with 5' RACE. TCRdb shows the sequencer as Illumina HiSeq 2500. Using fastp trimming at Q25 and MiXCR clonotype assembly, TCRdb reanalyzed the public sequencing data and kept in-frame beta chains. Rows with a matching CDR3 protein are joined into one entry that keeps the most common DNA and genes. This sample comprises 80,000 or so distinct CDR3 sequences, around 9.9% of them detected only once. Together, the top ten hold less than 2% of the sample. The sample consisted of PBMCs. The receptors were gathered from a man in his fifties or sixties in good health.

This clonotype showed up just a few times. This CDR3 is CSAGTGLGYGYTF. The CDR3, as DNA: TGCAGTGCCGGGACAGGGCTTGGGTATGGCTACACCTTC. The genes are TRBV20-1 and TRBJ1-2; 9 nucleotides align to TRBD1. CDR1 DFQATT and CDR2 SNEGSKA come from the germline V gene (reference sequence). V lost 6 bases to trimming and J lost 5 bases; unmatched junction nucleotides: 7. CDR3 size: 13 residues.

This clonotype came up many times. The chain links TRBV6-6 to TRBJ2-2; D is undetermined. Germline lookup yields CDR1 MNHNY and CDR2 SVGAGI (reference sequence). V was cut by 4 bases and J by 0 bases, with 9 bases left in between. This CDR3 is built from 15 residues. DNA for the CDR3: TGTGCCAGCAGTTTTGGAGAGTCGAACACCGGGGAGCTGTTTTTT. Translating it yields CASSFGESNTGELFF.

Concerning this clonotype itself: A junction end diverges from the germline sequence, so it may reflect a read error. The chain recombines TRBV10-2 with TRBJ2-6; D is possibly TRBD1 or TRBD2 (5 bases each). Germline V gene lookup returns CDR1 WSHSY and CDR2 SAAADI. CDR3 length: 16 amino acids. DNA for the CDR3: TGCGCTAGCACCCCTGGGTGGGGGTTTGGGGCCAACGTCCTGACTTTC. This codes for CASTPGWGFGANVLTF.

In its sample, this clonotype ranks as medium-sized. The chain links TRBV7-9 to TRBJ2-7; TRBD1 matches at 7 bases. Trimming cost V 4 bases and J 2 bases; bases outside gene matches: 5. In germline, CDR1 is SEHNR, CDR2 FQNEAQ (reference sequence). The CDR3 contains 14 residues. As DNA, the CDR3 is TGTGCCAGCAGCTACCCGACAGGGCCCTACGAGCAGTACTTC. Amino acid sequence: CASSYPTGPYEQYF.

Many counts were recorded for this clonotype. The chain carries TRBV29-1 and TRBJ1-1, with 9 bases identical to TRBD1. The junction had 6 bases not matched to a gene; V was cut back by 6 bases and J by 7 bases. The germline V gene encodes CDR1 SQVTM and CDR2 ANQGSEA. The length of the CDR3 is 12 residues. The CDR3 spells CSVYGTGFEAFF. As DNA, the CDR3 is TGCAGCGTCTACGGGACAGGGTTTGAAGCTTTCTTT. Together with reference TRBV29-1 and TRBJ1-1, the CDR3 gives the full variable domain: SAVISQKPSRDICQRGTSLTIQCQVDSQVTMMFWYRQQPGQSLTLIATANQGSEATYESGFVIDKFPISRPNLTFSTLTVSNMSPEDSSIYLCSVYGTGFEAFFGQGTRLTVV.

This clonotype was recorded many times. The CDR3 DNA reads TGTGCCATCAGGGGGCTCTGGGGCGACGATCTGGAGCAGTACTTC. This sequence encodes CAIRGLWGDDLEQYF. This rearrangement joins TRBV10-3 to TRBJ2-7; D might be TRBD1 (5 bases). The CDR3 sequence is 15 residues long. Trimming removed 6 bases from V and 7 bases from J, with 22 bases in between. Germline loops: CDR1 ENHRY, CDR2 SYGVKD.

This clonotype was counted ten times or more. The V and J genes are TRBV15 and TRBJ2-3; TRBD2 aligns across 12 bases. Germline loops: CDR1 LNHNV, CDR2 YYDKDF (reference sequence). The CDR3 covers 16 residues. J lost 0 bases, V lost 6 bases, and 4 bases had no gene match. The CDR3 DNA is TGTGCCACCAGAAAAGGACTAGCGGGGAGCACAGATACGCAGTATTTT. Residues: CATRKGLAGSTDTQYF.

The V and J genes are TRBV9 and TRBJ2-7; D possibly uses TRBD1 or TRBD2 (6 bases each). The germline gives CDR1 SGDLS, CDR2 YYNGEE. The V end lost 0 bases, the J end lost 5 bases, and 15 bases lay between the germline ends. CDR3 length equals 15 residues. The CDR3 region is CASSVEGRGADEQYF. The CDR3 coding sequence is TGTGCCAGCAGCGTAGAAGGTAGGGGGGCCGACGAGCAGTACTTC.

This clonotype has at least ten counts. V and J are TRBV28 and TRBJ2-3; possible D gene TRBD1, 6 bases. From germline, CDR1 is MDHEN and CDR2 SYDVKM. This CDR3 is built from 14 residues. V was cut by 1 base and J by 4 bases, with 9 bases left in between. In DNA form, the CDR3 reads TGTGCCAGCAGTTTATTAGGGACATCAGATACGCAGTATTTT. Protein: CASSLLGTSDTQYF. Supplemented by reference TRBV28 and TRBJ2-3, the full variable domain reads DVKVTQSSRYLVKRTGEKVFLECVQDMDHENMFWYRQDPGLGLRLIYFSYDVKMKEKGDIPEGYSVSREKKERFSLILESASTNQTSMYLCASSLLGTSDTQYFGPGTRLTVL.

This clonotype was counted at least ten times. The gene calls are TRBV18 and TRBJ2-7, with 8 bases matching TRBD2. Germline V gene data show CDR1 as KGHSH and CDR2 as LQKENI. Trimming cost V 3 bases and J 2 bases; bases outside gene matches: 12. The CDR3 spans 17 residues. CDR3 sequence: CASSPTTGAGVPYEQYF. CDR3 in DNA: TGTGCCAGCTCACCCACGACTGGAGCGGGGGTCCCCTACGAGCAGTACTTC.

In this sample, this clonotype turned up many times. The J gene is TRBJ2-7, the V gene TRBV20-1; D might be TRBD2 (6 bases). The CDR3 consists of 15 residues. V gave up 3 bases and J gave up 4 bases, with 19 bases separating them. Germline V CDR1 and CDR2: DFQATT, SNEGSKA (reference sequence). CDR3 amino acids: CSASFDPGLKYEQYF. For the CDR3, the DNA is TGCAGTGCTAGTTTCGACCCAGGACTAAAATACGAGCAGTACTTC.

The sample holds many counts of this clonotype. J is TRBJ1-2 and V is TRBV20-1; 10 bases are shared with TRBD1. The CDR3 spans 13 residues. The V gene's germline CDR1 is DFQATT and CDR2 SNEGSKA (reference sequence). V shed 3 bases and J 5 bases; nucleotides not matched to a gene: 3. CDR3 nucleotides: TGCAGTGCTAGGCCGGGACAGGGGTATGGCTACACCTTC. Its protein is CSARPGQGYGYTF.

This clonotype was picked up many times. This chain joins TRBV4-2 and TRBJ2-7, with D perhaps matching TRBD2 (7 bases). V lost 0 bases and J lost 4, with 22 bases in between. Germline CDR1 is LGHNA and CDR2 is YNFKEQ. This CDR3 contains 18 residues. CDR3 residues: CASSQEIGGQGLHYEQYF. CDR3 sequence (DNA): TGTGCCAGCAGCCAAGAGATCGGGGGGCAGGGCTTACATTACGAGCAGTACTTC.

With respect to this clonotype: Since a much larger clone is just one base distant, this may be a read error. The rearrangement links TRBV5-1 to TRBJ2-7, with a possible D match to TRBD2 (5 bases). The length of the CDR3 is 16 residues. V lost 1 base and J lost 2, with 16 bases in between. In germline, CDR1 is SGHRS, CDR2 YFSETQ. CDR3 sequence reads: CASSLLKWTVTYEQYF. CDR3 coding DNA: TGCGCCAGCAGCTTGCTCAAATGGACTGTCACCTACGAGCAGTACTTC.

At least ten counts were recorded for this clonotype. The chain recombines TRBV7-9 with TRBJ1-2; no reliable D call. The length of the CDR3 is 12 residues. The germline V and J ends were trimmed by 4 bases and 3 bases, with 6 bases remaining between them. CDR1 is SEHNR and CDR2 is FQNEAQ in the germline V gene (reference sequence). As DNA, the CDR3 is TGTGCCAGCAGCTCGCAATACTATGGCTACACCTTC. It specifies CASSSQYYGYTF. Looking up the rest from reference TRBV7-9 and TRBJ1-2 gives the full variable domain: DTGVSQNPRHKITKRGQNVTFRCDPISEHNRLYWYRQTLGQGPEFLTYFQNEAQLEKSRLLSDRFSAERPKGSFSTLEIQRTEQGDSAMYLCASSSQYYGYTFGSGTRLTVV.

This clonotype was seen more than once but under ten times. This sequence joins TRBV28 and TRBJ1-2; perhaps TRBD1 as D (5 bases). Looked up from germline, CDR1 is MDHEN and CDR2 is SYDVKM. CDR3 length: 14 amino acids. V lost 6 bases, J lost 4 bases, and 15 bases lay in between. CDR3 loop: CASRATGDPYGYTF. In DNA, the CDR3 is TGTGCCAGCAGAGCAACGGGGGACCCCTATGGCTACACCTTC.

This clonotype came up many times. The chain employs TRBV20-1 and TRBJ2-3; D is unclear. This CDR3 spans 11 amino acids. Germline CDR1 reads DFQATT; CDR2 reads SNEGSKA (reference sequence). The V end lost 4 bases, the J end lost 11 bases, and 13 bases lay between the germline ends. CDR3 amino acids: CSANGEVGQYF. For the CDR3, the DNA is TGCAGTGCTAACGGTGAAGTGGGGCAGTATTTT.

This clonotype was counted ten times or more. The chain couples TRBV29-1 to TRBJ1-2; D gene unclear. The CDR3 totals 13 residues. Trimming left V 3 bases short and J 7 bases short, with 15 bases between. The germline V gene encodes CDR1 SQVTM and CDR2 ANQGSEA. In DNA, the CDR3 is TGCAGCGTTGATGGCGTGCGGGGTACTGGCTACACCTTC. It encodes CSVDGVRGTGYTF.

In its sample, this clonotype was seen many times. The chain uses TRBV20-1 and TRBJ2-7, with 8 bases identical to TRBD2. Looked up from germline, CDR1 is DFQATT and CDR2 is SNEGSKA (reference sequence). The CDR3 has 15 residues. V was clipped by 3 bases and J by 1 base; unmatched bases: 8. Written as DNA, the CDR3 is TGCAGTGCTAGCCCCGCGGGAGGTGGATCCTACGAGCAGTACTTC. Translating it yields CSASPAGGGSYEQYF.

With respect to this clonotype: The germline gene is not matched at one end of the junction; a read error may be the cause. The V gene is TRBV24-1, the J gene TRBJ2-3; 7 nucleotides match TRBD1. Per the germline V gene, CDR1 is KGHDR and CDR2 is SFDVKD. The CDR3 totals 15 residues. The CDR3 DNA reads TGTACCACCAGTGATTTGTGGGGACAGTCGGATACGCAGTATTTT. It is translated as CTTSDLWGQSDTQYF.

This clonotype was counted many times. The chain couples TRBV11-1 to TRBJ2-3, with 8 bases lining up with TRBD1. CDR3 length: 15 amino acids. V was pared by 6 bases and J by 2 bases, with 7 bases of the junction left unmatched. CDR1 and CDR2 (germline): SGHAT, FQDESV (reference sequence). The CDR3 sequence: CASSPGGPFTDTQYF. In nucleotides, the CDR3 is TGTGCCAGCAGTCCAGGGGGCCCCTTCACAGATACGCAGTATTTT. Looking up the rest from reference TRBV11-1 and TRBJ2-3 gives the full variable domain: EAEVAQSPRYKITEKSQAVAFWCDPISGHATLYWYRQILGQGPELLVQFQDESVVDDSQLPKDRFSAERLKGVDSTLKIQPAELGDSAMYLCASSPGGPFTDTQYFGPGTRLTVL.

J is TRBJ2-3 and V is TRBV7-9, with TRBD2 matching over 10 bases. Losses at the gene ends were 5 bases for V and 6 bases for J; bases not matched to a gene: 5. CDR1 is SEHNR and CDR2 is FQNEAQ in the germline V gene (reference sequence). CDR3 size: 14 residues. In DNA, the CDR3 is TGTGCCAGCAGCACCGGGACTAGCGCTGATACGCAGTATTTT. Its translation is CASSTGTSADTQYF. Full variable domain (remainder filled in from reference TRBV7-9 and TRBJ2-3): DTGVSQNPRHKITKRGQNVTFRCDPISEHNRLYWYRQTLGQGPEFLTYFQNEAQLEKSRLLSDRFSAERPKGSFSTLEIQRTEQGDSAMYLCASSTGTSADTQYFGPGTRLTVL.

This clonotype was found many times. The chain employs TRBV9 and TRBJ2-7; 8 bases map to TRBD1. This CDR3 is built from 14 residues. Germline CDR1 is SGDLS and CDR2 is YYNGEE. V was pared by 5 bases and J by 2 bases, with 6 bases of the junction left unmatched. This CDR3 reads CASSAGQGPYEQYF. The CDR3 DNA is TGTGCCAGCAGTGCCGGACAGGGTCCCTACGAGCAGTACTTC.

This clonotype was observed at least ten times. The chain employs TRBV29-1 and TRBJ2-1; perhaps TRBD2 as D (5 bases). This CDR3 comprises 11 residues. Germline lookup yields CDR1 SQVTM and CDR2 ANQGSEA. With 6 bases removed from V and 15 bases from J, the gap between germline ends came to 18 bases. The CDR3 DNA reads TGCAGCGTCACTAGTCAAGGTCCGGGGTTCTTC. Amino acid sequence: CSVTSQGPGFF.

In this sample, this clonotype turned up many times. The chain employs TRBV7-3 and TRBJ1-3; D not certain. CDR3 size: 15 residues. Trimming stripped 2 bases from V and 4 bases from J, with 12 bases between. The V gene's germline CDR1 is SGHTA and CDR2 FQGTGA. CDR3 region: CASSLYPGLGNTIYF. The CDR3 bases are TGTGCCAGCAGCTTATACCCCGGTTTAGGAAACACCATATATTTT.

In this sample, this clonotype turned up many times. The V call is TRBV5-1, the J call TRBJ2-5; maybe TRBD2 (7 bases). V was clipped by 5 bases and J by 1 base, with 12 bases between them. Looked up from germline, CDR1 is SGHRS and CDR2 is YFSETQ. There are 14 residues in the CDR3. CDR3 sequence (DNA): TGCGCCAGCAGTGGGGAGGGGGTCCAAGAGACCCAGTACTTC. Protein: CASSGEGVQETQYF.

The table lists this clonotype with many counts. CDR3 sequence reads: CAISDYYGTGQLGGNQPQHF. In nucleotides, the CDR3 is TGTGCCATCAGTGACTACTACGGGACAGGGCAATTGGGAGGCAATCAGCCCCAGCATTTT. V is TRBV10-3 and J is TRBJ1-5; 9 bases line up with TRBD1. The CDR3 is 20 residues long. Per germline, CDR1 ENHRY and CDR2 SYGVKD. Unmatched junction bases numbered 17, after V lost 3 bases and J lost 2 bases.

This clonotype has a count of ten or more. The chain combines TRBV6-6 with TRBJ1-5; D might be TRBD1 (6 bases). The CDR3 runs 14 residues. The V end lost 6 bases, the J end lost 4 bases, and 13 bases lay between the germline ends. Germline V gene sequence: CDR1 MNHNY, CDR2 SVGAGI (reference sequence). As DNA, the CDR3 is TGTGCCAGCAGGATACAGGGCTGGAATCAGCCCCAGCATTTT. Its protein product is CASRIQGWNQPQHF.